This T cell receptor beta chain was recovered during a study of cytomegalovirus exposure and HLA in healthy donors. At the level of the study: Unique TCRs from HLA-typed donors, around 93 million of them, were held in an early data release.

With regard to this clone: What it binds is unknown.

Both 60 Vbeta primers and 13 Jbeta primers went into the PCR. Measured with immunoSEQ multiplex PCR; TCRdb has only the in-frame clones, and not every one. The sample consists of tens of thousands of clones, around 77% of them appearing once. Study-wide results and caveats: Serostatus for CMV was the only available immune exposure information. The CMV antigen specificity of a few CMV-associated chains was confirmed through in vitro analysis.

CDR1 and CDR2 from the germline V gene are ENHRY and SYGVKD. The CDR3 extends over 15 amino acids. The V and J ends lost 0 bases and 1 base respectively, with 10 bases between them. This receptor was identified in a man aged 25-40 years in good health and CMV-seronegative. This rearrangement joins TRBV10-3 to TRBJ2-7, with D perhaps matching TRBD1 (6 bases). Sequencing used PBMCs. CDR3 residues: CAISESRDTSYEQYF. DNA for the CDR3: TGTGCCATCAGTGAGTCGAGGGACACTTCCTACGAGCAGTACTTC.